The rows below give T cell receptor beta chains drawn from one sample of a study of blood T cells in healthy people across ages. MiXCR, run by TCRdb on the 5' RACE reads, gives a single entry per CDR3 protein. The repertoire holds about 1.7 million distinct CDR3 sequences, with 28% as singletons. The specimen was blood. These receptor sequences come from a woman in her 30s in good health. The CDR3 runs from the conserved cysteine through the conserved F or W. Each record gives: V gene, J gene, CDR3 protein.

TRBV19	TRBJ2-3	CASRVGLAGTDTQYF
TRBV6-5	TRBJ2-1	CASSSTRGSSYNEQFF
TRBV7-2	TRBJ1-1	CASSFLQGAAAFF
TRBV12-3/TRBV12-4	-	CASSPRRGLRYEQYF
TRBV5-1	TRBJ2-3	CASRLGTETDTQYF
TRBV6-5	TRBJ2-7	CASSYAGPGTYEQYF
TRBV10-3	TRBJ1-1	CAISEMEKNTEAFF
TRBV29-1	TRBJ2-4	CSATGWSKNIQYF
TRBV3-1	TRBJ2-6	CASSHTGGWETTTGANVLTF
TRBV18	TRBJ2-1	CASSTGGTSGVDEQFF
TRBV6-6	TRBJ2-5	CASRPTNLKTQYF
TRBV7-7	TRBJ2-7	CASSPDGIYEQYF
TRBV27	TRBJ2-6	CASSPRTRSGANVLTF
TRBV3-1	TRBJ2-1	CASSHGTSGGNGQFF
TRBV7-2	TRBJ1-2	CASSPSPQDYGYTF
TRBV5-6	TRBJ2-6	CASSLYRLGGANVLTF